These 8 T cell receptor delta chains came from one sample sequenced in a study of gamma-delta chains in newborns, infants, children (dated by TCRdb to about 2019). Sequencing instrument: Illumina MiSeq. Clones were re-identified by TCRdb from the public reads with CATT, and rows with the same DNA were merged. The sample table contains thousands of delta-chain clones; only one count was recorded for 8.5% to 10% of them. The ten biggest clones cover around a sixth of the sample. The sequencing sample was made of blood. The receptors were gathered from a child who was a newborn, infant or young child, either healthy, febrile or measles-vaccinated (not recorded which).

The chain joins TRDV2 to TRDJ3; D is possibly TRDD3 (6 bases). Trimming took 3 bases from V and 0 from J, leaving 17 bases between them. The CDR3 consists of 19 residues. In germline, CDR1 is GEAIGNYY, CDR2 EKD. This CDR3 is CACDVLGSWSSWDTRQMFF. CDR3 DNA sequence: TGTGCCTGTGACGTACTGGGTTCATGGAGCTCCTGGGACACCCGACAGATGTTTTTC.

A few counts support this clone. A far larger clone is only one base removed, so a read error is likely. This same CDR3 is encoded by further DNA sequences in the sample. The V gene is TRDV2, the J gene TRDJ2; 10 nucleotides match TRDD3. The germline V gene has CDR1 GEAIGNYY and CDR2 EKD. The CDR3 loop spans 15 amino acids. CDR3: CACDGLGDLTAQLFF. The DNA of the CDR3 is TGTGCCTGTGACGGACTGGGGGATTTGACAGCGCAACTCTTCTTT.

This clone was observed a handful of times. The protein that TCRdb holds for this DNA derives from a much larger clone and differs from the translated DNA at residue 10, which likely indicates a read error; the protein shown here is translated from the DNA. The chain employs TRDV1 and TRDJ1; 8 positions agree with TRDD3. The germline V gene has CDR1 TSWWSYY and CDR2 QGS. The trim removed 5 bases at V and 2 bases at J, leaving 16 bases unmatched. The CDR3 runs 18 residues. DNA of the CDR3: TGTGCTCTTGGGAGCGGGAGACTGGGGGGTACAGTTACCGATAAACTCATCTTT. It specifies CALGSGRLGGTVTDKLIF.

By share, this clone counts as medium-sized. The same CDR3 can be traced to other DNA sequences in this sample. The gene calls are TRDV2 and TRDJ1; 8 bases are a match to TRDD3. The germline gives CDR1 GEAIGNYY, CDR2 EKD. There are 12 residues in the CDR3. Trimming cost V 9 bases and J 0 bases; bases outside gene matches: 2. The CDR3 coding sequence is TGTGCCATACTGGGGGACACCGATAAACTCATCTTT. Translating it yields CAILGDTDKLIF.

The CDR3 protein is CATGWGTTWDTRQMFF. Here the CDR3 DNA reads TGTGCCACGGGATGGGGGACCACCTGGGACACCCGACAGATGTTTTTC. The V call is TRDV2, the J call TRDJ3; 7 nucleotides line up with TRDD3. The CDR3 has 16 amino acids. V shed 9 bases and J 2 bases; nucleotides not matched to a gene: 9. Germline lookup yields CDR1 GEAIGNYY and CDR2 EKD.

About this clone: A much larger clone lies one base from this, so it may be a read error. The chain combines TRDV1 with TRDJ2, with 12 bases that match TRDD3. The CDR3 loop spans 23 amino acids. The germline CDR1 and CDR2 sequences are TSWWSYY and QGS. The chain's CDR3 is CALGPTSVLYWGIPQFLTAHLFF. The CDR3 bases are TGTGCTCTTGGTCCCACTTCCGTCCTGTACTGGGGGATACCTCAATTTTTGACAGCACACCTCTTCTTT.

This clone turned up a few times. V gene TRDV1 combines with J gene TRDJ1; a possible D gene is TRDD3 (6 bases). Germline CDR1 TSWWSYY, CDR2 QGS. Between the trimmed V and J ends, which lost 2 bases and 3 bases, there was a span of 22 bases. The CDR3 is 18 residues long. The CDR3 DNA is TGTGCTCTTGGGGAATCCACCCGGGTCTGGGGCCCTCCCGATAAACTCATCTTT. Translation: CALGESTRVWGPPDKLIF.

For this clone: At residue 4, the TCRdb protein and translated DNA are inconsistent; the protein given comes from the DNA. The V gene is TRDV2, the J gene TRDJ3; 10 positions agree with TRDD3. This CDR3 is 19 amino acids long. Germline CDR1 is GEAIGNYY and CDR2 is EKD. The CDR3 loop reads CACATGWGISSWDTRQMFF. DNA for the CDR3: TGTGCCTGTGCCACCGGCTGGGGGATAAGCTCCTGGGACACCCGACAGATGTTTTTC.